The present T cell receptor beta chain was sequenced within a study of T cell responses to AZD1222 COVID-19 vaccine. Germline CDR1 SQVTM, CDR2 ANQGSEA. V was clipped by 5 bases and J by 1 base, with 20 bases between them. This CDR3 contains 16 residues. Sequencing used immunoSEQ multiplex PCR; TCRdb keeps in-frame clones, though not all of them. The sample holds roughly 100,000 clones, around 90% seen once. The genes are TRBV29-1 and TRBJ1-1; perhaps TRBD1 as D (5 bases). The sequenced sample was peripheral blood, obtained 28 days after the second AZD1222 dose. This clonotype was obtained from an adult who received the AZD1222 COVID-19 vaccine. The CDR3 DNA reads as TGCAGCGTTCGGGGGATAGTCCCGAGAGGGAACACTGAAGCTTTCTTT. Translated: CSVRGIVPRGNTEAFF. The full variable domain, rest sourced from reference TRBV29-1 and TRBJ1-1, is SAVISQKPSRDICQRGTSLTIQCQVDSQVTMMFWYRQQPGQSLTLIATANQGSEATYESGFVIDKFPISRPNLTFSTLTVSNMSPEDSSIYLCSVRGIVPRGNTEAFFGQGTRLTVV.